These 9 T cell receptor beta chains were all obtained from the same sample, sequenced in a study of cytomegalovirus exposure and HLA in healthy donors. PCR primers comprised 60 Vbeta and 13 Jbeta primers. Assay used: immunoSEQ multiplex PCR; TCRdb lists only in-frame clones, some missing. The table lists some 130,000 clones, about 9.2% of them singletons. Material for sequencing was PBMCs. Every receptor here comes from a woman in her forties in good health and CMV-seropositive.

This clone was counted a few times. The J gene is TRBJ1-1, the V gene TRBV7-3; 7 nucleotides match TRBD1. CDR3 length equals 14 residues. Germline V gene sequence: CDR1 SGHTA, CDR2 FQGTGA. Trimming took 4 bases from V and 4 from J; bases not matched to a gene: 6. The chain's CDR3 is CASSSRPGGTEAFF. CDR3 DNA sequence: TGTGCCAGCAGCTCAAGGCCAGGGGGCACTGAAGCTTTCTTT.

This clone was seen more than once but under ten times. The rearrangement links TRBV5-1 to TRBJ2-1; 12 positions match TRBD2. CDR3 size: 17 residues. Trimming removed 0 bases from V and 7 bases from J; junction bases left unmatched: 8. Germline CDR1 reads SGHRS; CDR2 reads YFSETQ. DNA for the CDR3: TGCGCCAGCAGCTTGGGACTAGCGGGGGCCTCGCAGAATGAGCAGTTCTTC. This gives the protein CASSLGLAGASQNEQFF.

This clone was found a few times. The rearrangement joins TRBV9 to TRBJ1-1; no firm D call. Germline V gene sequence: CDR1 SGDLS, CDR2 YYNGEE. Between the trimmed V and J ends, which lost 0 bases and 0 bases, there was a span of 3 bases. The length of the CDR3 is 13 residues. CDR3 in amino acids: CASSVAVNTEAFF. The CDR3 bases are TGTGCCAGCAGCGTAGCTGTGAACACTGAAGCTTTCTTT.

The table lists this clone with a few counts. V gene TRBV9 combines with J gene TRBJ2-3; D unresolved. The CDR3 covers 11 residues. Trimming took off 10 bases at V and 6 bases at J, with 12 bases between the two ends. Germline lookup yields CDR1 SGDLS and CDR2 YYNGEE. The CDR3: CASSPEDTQYF. CDR3 bases: TGTGCCTCTTCCCCCGAGGATACGCAGTATTTT.

This clone was counted a few times. At the DNA level, this CDR3 is encoded by other sequences in the same sample as well. The gene calls are TRBV29-1 and TRBJ2-3, with D unresolved. Trimming cost V 0 bases and J 2 bases, with 15 bases left between them. This CDR3 is built from 16 residues. Germline-derived CDR1 and CDR2 are SQVTM and ANQGSEA. CDR3 protein: CSVEDRVGASTDTQYF. As DNA, the CDR3 is TGCAGCGTTGAAGATCGGGTAGGCGCATCCACAGATACGCAGTATTTT.

There are a few counts of this clone. The gene calls are TRBV6-1 and TRBJ2-2; 9 bases fit TRBD1. The CDR3 is made up of 14 amino acids. The trim removed 6 bases at V and 7 bases at J, leaving 6 bases unmatched. The germline V gene has CDR1 MNHNS and CDR2 SASEGT. CDR3 sequence (DNA): TGTGCCAGCAGCCGGGACAGGGCGAGCGGGGAGCTGTTTTTT. Translation gives CASSRDRASGELFF.

The chain joins TRBV7-2 to TRBJ1-1; 9 nucleotides agree with TRBD1. CDR1 and CDR2 (germline): SGHTA, FQGNSA. Trimming removed 6 bases from V and 4 bases from J; junction bases left unmatched: 3. CDR3 length: 13 amino acids. The CDR3 here is CASRMGQGTEAFF. The DNA of the CDR3 is TGTGCCAGCAGGATGGGACAGGGCACTGAAGCTTTCTTT.

V and J are TRBV6-6 and TRBJ1-4; weak D call: TRBD1 (5 bases). Germline V gene sequence: CDR1 MNHNY, CDR2 SVGAGI (reference sequence). The V gene lost 4 bases and the J gene lost 0 bases, with 9 bases spanning the gap. The CDR3 runs to 15 residues. CDR3 residues: CASSSRQPTNEKLFF. As DNA, the CDR3 is TGTGCCAGCAGTTCACGACAGCCAACTAATGAAAAACTGTTTTTT.

CDR3 sequence: CASSQLYRGGGYTF. The CDR3 nucleotides read TGCGCCAGCAGCCAGCTGTACAGGGGCGGTGGCTACACCTTC. J is TRBJ1-2 and V is TRBV4-1; 7 bases align to TRBD1. CDR1 is MGHRA, CDR2 YSYEKL, per germline. The CDR3 contains 14 residues. The V segment lost 3 bases and the J segment 7 bases; nucleotides outside the gene matches: 8.